These 8 T cell receptor beta chains were sequenced from one sample in a study of blood T cell repertoires in COVID-19. Clones were read by immunoSEQ multiplex PCR, and TCRdb kept only the in-frame ones, dropping some. Of approximately 40,000 clones listed, roughly 88% were seen once; the top ten hold approximately 2.3%. The sample consisted of peripheral blood. These receptors came from a human donor in a cohort sampled during active COVID-19.

J is TRBJ1-5 and V is TRBV6-6; 9 bases agree with TRBD1. J gave up 5 bases and V 5 bases, and 16 bases lay outside the gene matches. The germline V gene has CDR1 MNHNY and CDR2 SVGAGI (reference sequence). The CDR3 length is 18 residues. CDR3 in amino acids: CASSPYLLGDRADQPQHF. Here the CDR3 DNA reads TGTGCCAGCAGTCCCTATTTACTTGGGGACAGGGCTGATCAGCCCCAGCATTTT.

The V gene is TRBV7-9, the J gene TRBJ2-7; tentatively, D is TRBD2 (5 bases). The V end lost 4 bases, the J end lost 5 bases, and 21 bases lay between the germline ends. This CDR3 has 16 residues. Per the germline V gene, CDR1 is SEHNR and CDR2 is FQNEAQ (reference sequence). CDR3 coding DNA: TGTGCCAGCAGCTCCTCCTGGGCGCGGGCACTCCACGAGCAGTACTTC. It specifies CASSSSWARALHEQYF.

This sequence joins TRBV5-1 and TRBJ2-3; 13 bases are shared with TRBD2. Trimming cost V 1 base and J 11 bases; bases outside gene matches: 10. Germline assignment: CDR1 SGHRS and CDR2 YFSETQ. The CDR3 contains 16 residues. The CDR3 reads CASSLLTSGGTKGQYF. The CDR3 nucleotides read TGCGCCAGCAGCTTGCTGACTAGCGGGGGGACCAAGGGGCAGTATTTT.

This rearrangement joins TRBV7-9 to TRBJ1-1; D unclear. The CDR3 sequence is 12 residues long. V lost 1 base, J lost 4 bases, and 4 bases lay in between. Germline CDR1 reads SEHNR; CDR2 reads FQNEAQ (reference sequence). The CDR3 DNA reads TGTGCCAGCAGCTTAGTCAGCACTGAAGCTTTCTTT. This encodes CASSLVSTEAFF.

For the CDR3, the DNA is TGTGCCACCAGCAGAGATTTGACAGACCAAGAGACCCAGTACTTC. Its translation: CATSRDLTDQETQYF. This chain joins TRBV15 and TRBJ2-5, with a weak D call TRBD1 (5 bases). Trimming shortened V by 0 bases and J by 0 bases, and 8 bases separated the two germline ends. This CDR3 is built from 15 residues. CDR1 LNHNV and CDR2 YYDKDF come from the germline V gene (reference sequence).

V gene TRBV2 combines with J gene TRBJ2-7; unclear D gene. The V and J ends lost 7 bases and 3 bases respectively, with 13 bases between them. Germline V CDR1 and CDR2: SNHLY, FYNNEI. The CDR3 totals 13 residues. The CDR3 DNA reads TGTGCCAGCATGTGGCAGGTCAGCTACGAGCAGTACTTC. The encoded protein is CASMWQVSYEQYF.

This chain uses TRBV5-4 with TRBJ2-3; D possibly corresponds to TRBD1 (5 bases). The germline gives CDR1 SGHNT, CDR2 YYREEE (reference sequence). The CDR3 has 14 residues. Deletions cut 3 bases from V and 2 bases from J, with 10 bases between. The DNA for the CDR3 is TGTGCCAGCAGCTACCCAGGGTCCACAGATACGCAGTATTTT. Translation gives CASSYPGSTDTQYF.

The genes are TRBV2 and TRBJ1-2, with 10 bases aligning to TRBD1. Trimming removed 6 bases from V and 4 bases from J; junction bases left unmatched: 8. This CDR3 spans 15 amino acids. Germline loops: CDR1 SNHLY, CDR2 FYNNEI. The DNA for the CDR3 is TGTGCCAGCAGAGCCGGACAGGGGGTGGCCTATGGCTACACCTTC. Residues: CASRAGQGVAYGYTF.